Included here is one T cell receptor (beta chain) sequence, with context. What it binds is not known. Nashville, Tennessee was home to all donors, who were Caucasian adults. This sample is drawn from a study of shared clonotypes between healthy human individuals. Study context: Samples came from two female and a few male donors aged 18 to 49. There were three CD4 naive, three CD4 memory, two CD8 naive and one CD8 memory plates per donor.

With 0 bases removed from V and 0 bases from J, the gap between germline ends came to 9 bases. Germline CDR1 and CDR2: SGHRS and YFSETQ. The CDR3 contains 15 residues. TCRdb keeps only in-frame clones here, not all; method: immunoSEQ multiplex PCR. The table has over 850,000 clones, more than 75% seen once. Study-level findings and limits: What naive subsets generally showed was a larger estimated richness than memory subsets showed.

Sequencing was carried out using memory CD4+ T cells from PBMCs. Subset noted: CD45RA-negative fraction. The rearrangement links TRBV5-1 to TRBJ2-5, with D unresolved. This receptor was identified in a man between 18 and 29 years old in good health. Some clones in this sample may be carry-over from other donors' samples. CDR3 in DNA: TGCGCCAGCAGCTTGGGGGCAGCTAACCAAGAGACCCAGTACTTC. This sequence encodes CASSLGAANQETQYF.